A selection of T cell receptor beta chains follows, all from one sample in a study of technical replicates of blood from a handful of donors. The table came from immunoSEQ multiplex PCR; TCRdb's copy has only in-frame clones and leaves some out. The repertoire holds around 83,000 clones, with roughly 92% as singletons. Sequencing used T cells isolated from PBMCs. The receptor source for this set is a human donor in good health. The CDR3 runs from the conserved cysteine through the conserved F or W. The D gene is left open where the match is weak. A row's size may be missing; if present it is once, few, many or a size class.

v_gene: TRBV5-1
j_gene: TRBJ2-1
d_gene: -
abundance: -
CDR3nt: TGCGCCAGCAGCTCTTCCCAGTTACTATCCTACAATGAGCAGTTCTTC
CDR3aa: CASSSSQLLSYNEQFF

v_gene: TRBV29-1
j_gene: TRBJ2-7
d_gene: TRBD2
abundance: -
CDR3nt: TGCAGCGTTTGGACTAGCGGACTCTCCTACGAGCAGTACTTC
CDR3aa: CSVWTSGLSYEQYF

v_gene: TRBV4-2
j_gene: TRBJ2-1
d_gene: TRBD2
abundance: once
CDR3nt: TGTGCCAGCAGCTCCCCTGGGGGCGGGGGGGTCAATGAGCAGTTCTTC
CDR3aa: CASSSPGGGGVNEQFF

v_gene: TRBV29-1
j_gene: TRBJ2-7
d_gene: -
abundance: -
CDR3nt: TGCAGCGTTGAGGTCCAGGGTATGGGCGAGCAGTACTTC
CDR3aa: CSVEVQGMGEQYF

v_gene: TRBV5-1
j_gene: TRBJ2-6
d_gene: -
abundance: -
CDR3nt: TGCGCCAGCGGTAGCCCTGGGGCCAACGTCCTGACTTTC
CDR3aa: CASGSPGANVLTF

v_gene: TRBV6-5
j_gene: TRBJ1-5
d_gene: TRBD1
abundance: -
CDR3nt: TGTGCCAGCAGTTACCGGGACAGGGTTAATCAGCCCCAGCATTTT
CDR3aa: CASSYRDRVNQPQHF

v_gene: TRBV28
j_gene: TRBJ2-7
d_gene: TRBD1
abundance: -
CDR3nt: TGTGCCAGCAGCACGACAGGGTACTACGAGCAGTACTTC
CDR3aa: CASSTTGYYEQYF

v_gene: TRBV30
j_gene: TRBJ2-5
d_gene: -
abundance: -
CDR3nt: TGTGCCTGGAGTGTCTCAGAGACCCAGTACTTC
CDR3aa: CAWSVSETQYF

v_gene: TRBV7-3
j_gene: TRBJ2-6
d_gene: -
abundance: -
CDR3nt: TGTGCCAGCAGAGGAGGACAGTCTGGGGCCAACGTCCTGACTTTC
CDR3aa: CASRGGQSGANVLTF

v_gene: TRBV4-1
j_gene: TRBJ2-7
d_gene: -
abundance: -
CDR3nt: TGCGCCAGCAGCCAGAATAGCGGTCTCGAGCAGTACTTC
CDR3aa: CASSQNSGLEQYF

v_gene: TRBV6-6
j_gene: TRBJ2-1
d_gene: TRBD2
abundance: -
CDR3nt: TGTGCCAGCGGGCTAGCGGTATACAATGAGCAGTTCTTC
CDR3aa: CASGLAVYNEQFF

v_gene: TRBV6-4
j_gene: TRBJ1-2
d_gene: TRBD1
abundance: -
CDR3nt: TGTGCCAGCAGTGACTCGATGGACAGGGGGCACGGCTACACCTTC
CDR3aa: CASSDSMDRGHGYTF

v_gene: TRBV5-5
j_gene: TRBJ1-3
d_gene: TRBD1
abundance: once
CDR3nt: TGTGCCAGCAGCCGGACAGGGTTAGGAGGAAACACCATATATTTT
CDR3aa: CASSRTGLGGNTIYF

v_gene: TRBV5-1
j_gene: TRBJ1-1
d_gene: -
abundance: -
CDR3nt: TGCGCCAGCAGCTCACAGGGCAAGGCCACTGAAGCTTTCTTT
CDR3aa: CASSSQGKATEAFF

v_gene: TRBV4-1
j_gene: TRBJ1-5
d_gene: TRBD1
abundance: few
CDR3nt: TGCGCCAGCAGTCGGACAGGTTCCCTCACCCAGCATTTT
CDR3aa: CASSRTGSLTQHF

v_gene: TRBV7-9
j_gene: TRBJ2-2
d_gene: -
abundance: -
CDR3nt: TGTGCCAGCAGCTTAGGAACGTGGGCGAATGGCACCGGGGAGCTGTTTTTT
CDR3aa: CASSLGTWANGTGELFF

v_gene: TRBV4-2
j_gene: TRBJ2-1
d_gene: TRBD2
abundance: -
CDR3nt: TGTGCCAGCAGCCGCGGGACTAATGACAATGAGCAGTTCTTC
CDR3aa: CASSRGTNDNEQFF

v_gene: TRBV19
j_gene: TRBJ1-2
d_gene: -
abundance: few
CDR3nt: TGTGCCAGTAGTATGGAGGGGCGCGGCTACACCTTC
CDR3aa: CASSMEGRGYTF

v_gene: TRBV19
j_gene: TRBJ2-7
d_gene: -
abundance: -
CDR3nt: TGTGCCAGTAGTGCAGACTACGAGCAGTACTTC
CDR3aa: CASSADYEQYF

v_gene: TRBV30
j_gene: TRBJ2-5
d_gene: TRBD2
abundance: once
CDR3nt: TGTGCCTGGGAAACTAGCGGGGGGCTCCCCCAAGAGACCCAGTACTTC
CDR3aa: CAWETSGGLPQETQYF

v_gene: TRBV5-1
j_gene: TRBJ2-5
d_gene: -
abundance: -
CDR3nt: TGCGCCAGCAGCTTGGATCCCCGGGATCCCGTACAAGAGACCCAGTACTTC
CDR3aa: CASSLDPRDPVQETQYF

v_gene: TRBV28
j_gene: TRBJ2-1
d_gene: TRBD2
abundance: -
CDR3nt: TGTGCCAGCAGTTTACGAAGGACTAGCGGGAGATATGAGCAGTTCTTC
CDR3aa: CASSLRRTSGRYEQFF

v_gene: TRBV9
j_gene: TRBJ1-1
d_gene: -
abundance: -
CDR3nt: TGTGCCAGCAGCGTAGTCGGCCAGGACACTGAAGCTTTCTTT
CDR3aa: CASSVVGQDTEAFF

v_gene: TRBV5-4
j_gene: TRBJ2-7
d_gene: TRBD2
abundance: -
CDR3nt: TGTGCCAGCCACTTGGGGGGCGGGAGGGACGAGCAGTACTTC
CDR3aa: CASHLGGGRDEQYF

v_gene: TRBV19
j_gene: TRBJ1-1
d_gene: -
abundance: -
CDR3nt: TGTGCCAGTAGTATGCAGGCAGGCGACACTGAAGCTTTCTTT
CDR3aa: CASSMQAGDTEAFF

v_gene: TRBV5-1
j_gene: TRBJ2-7
d_gene: -
abundance: -
CDR3nt: TGCGCCAGCAGCTTGTGGTCAGGGACCTACGAGCAGTACTTC
CDR3aa: CASSLWSGTYEQYF

v_gene: TRBV10-2
j_gene: TRBJ1-1
d_gene: TRBD1
abundance: -
CDR3nt: TGCGCCACGATACGTGAGGACAGGGGGCCGGTAATCACTGAAGCTTTCTTT
CDR3aa: CATIREDRGPVITEAFF

v_gene: TRBV5-4
j_gene: TRBJ2-2
d_gene: TRBD2
abundance: once
CDR3nt: TGTGCCAGCAGCTTGCCGGGACTAGGCTCCCTCCGGGAGCTGTTTTTT
CDR3aa: CASSLPGLGSLRELFF

v_gene: TRBV6-4
j_gene: TRBJ2-5
d_gene: TRBD2
abundance: few
CDR3nt: TGTGCCAGCAGTGCCGGGACTAGCGGAGGAGAGACCCAGTACTTC
CDR3aa: CASSAGTSGGETQYF

v_gene: TRBV6-1
j_gene: TRBJ2-1
d_gene: TRBD1
abundance: -
CDR3nt: TGTGCCACCTTTGGGTGGGACAGGCCTTTGGGTGAGCAGTTCTTC
CDR3aa: CATFGWDRPLGEQFF

v_gene: TRBV7-2
j_gene: TRBJ1-5
d_gene: -
abundance: -
CDR3nt: TGTGCCAGCAGCTTAGTCCGGGGGAATCAGCCCCAGCATTTT
CDR3aa: CASSLVRGNQPQHF

v_gene: TRBV4-1
j_gene: TRBJ1-5
d_gene: TRBD1
abundance: -
CDR3nt: TGCGCCAGCAGCCACCCGGGACAGGGGAGCAATCAGCCCCAGCATTTT
CDR3aa: CASSHPGQGSNQPQHF

v_gene: TRBV5-1
j_gene: TRBJ2-3
d_gene: TRBD2
abundance: -
CDR3nt: TGCGCCAGCAGCCGTGGGACTAGCGGGAGCGGTGATACGCAGTATTTT
CDR3aa: CASSRGTSGSGDTQYF

v_gene: TRBV2
j_gene: TRBJ1-2
d_gene: -
abundance: -
CDR3nt: TGTGCCAGCAGTGGCTATTATGGCTACACCTTC
CDR3aa: CASSGYYGYTF

v_gene: TRBV18
j_gene: TRBJ2-5
d_gene: TRBD1
abundance: -
CDR3nt: TGTGCCAGCTCACTGGGGGACAGAAGAGAGACCCAGTACTTC
CDR3aa: CASSLGDRRETQYF

v_gene: TRBV5-5
j_gene: TRBJ1-4
d_gene: -
abundance: -
CDR3nt: TGTGCCAGCAGCCTAGCAACTAATGAAAAACTGTTTTTT
CDR3aa: CASSLATNEKLFF

v_gene: TRBV5-8
j_gene: TRBJ1-1
d_gene: -
abundance: -
CDR3nt: TGTGCCAGCAGCTTGGAGACAGGAAACACTGAAGCTTTCTTT
CDR3aa: CASSLETGNTEAFF

v_gene: TRBV30
j_gene: TRBJ2-1
d_gene: -
abundance: -
CDR3nt: TGTGCCTGGAGAATTATGGGGGGATCTTTGGGTGAGCAGTTCTTC
CDR3aa: CAWRIMGGSLGEQFF

v_gene: TRBV5-4
j_gene: TRBJ2-5
d_gene: TRBD1
abundance: -
CDR3nt: TGTGCCAGCAGCTGGACAGGCAACCAAGAGACCCAGTACTTC
CDR3aa: CASSWTGNQETQYF

v_gene: TRBV6-5
j_gene: TRBJ2-3
d_gene: TRBD1
abundance: -
CDR3nt: TGTGCCAGCAGTTCCGGGACAGGGGGCGCAGATACGCAGTATTTT
CDR3aa: CASSSGTGGADTQYF

v_gene: TRBV25-1
j_gene: TRBJ2-5
d_gene: TRBD2
abundance: -
CDR3nt: TGTGCCAGCAGCCCCACGGGGGGGTACCAAGAGACCCAGTACTTC
CDR3aa: CASSPTGGYQETQYF

v_gene: TRBV10-1
j_gene: TRBJ2-2
d_gene: -
abundance: -
CDR3nt: TGCGCCAGCAGTGAGGCTGGGCTAGGGGAGGCCGGGGAGCTGTTTTTT
CDR3aa: CASSEAGLGEAGELFF

v_gene: TRBV7-6
j_gene: TRBJ1-1
d_gene: -
abundance: -
CDR3nt: TGTGCCAGCAGCCCCATACAGGTAAAGGACACTGAAGCTTTCTTT
CDR3aa: CASSPIQVKDTEAFF